The subject of this entry is one T cell receptor beta chain. The data derive from a study of T cells in localized non-small cell lung cancer. TCRdb's copy holds only in-frame clones and misses some; the assay was immunoSEQ multiplex PCR. The sample records more than 900 clones, under 25% being singletons. The sample in question was lung tumor tissue, obtained before any cancer treatment. The sequence derives from a male donor older than 55 with stage II lung adenocarcinoma.

CDR3 sequence reads: CASSESGAAGETQYF. In nucleotides, the CDR3 is TGTGCCAGCAGTGAAAGTGGGGCAGCAGGAGAGACCCAGTACTTC. J is TRBJ2-5 and V is TRBV25-1, with a tentative D call TRBD1 (5 bases). The V end lost 2 bases, the J end lost 4 bases, and 14 bases lay between the germline ends. The length of the CDR3 is 15 residues. Germline V gene sequence: CDR1 MGHDK, CDR2 SYGVNS.